These 27 T cell receptor beta chains originate from one sample sequenced in a study of OX40 agonist ivuxolimab in advanced cancers. Sequencing used immunoSEQ multiplex PCR; TCRdb keeps in-frame clones, though not all of them. Among more than 75,000 clones listed, around 87% were seen once. The material sequenced was CD4+ or CD8+ T cells sorted from blood, taken in a trial of the OX40 agonist ivuxolimab. The receptors come from an adult with an advanced solid tumor such as melanoma, head and neck, liver or kidney cancer.

V usage is TRBV14 and J usage is TRBJ2-5; D is ambiguous. The germline V gene has CDR1 SGHDN and CDR2 FVKESK. The CDR3 is 15 amino acids. Trimming removed 1 base from V and 1 base from J, with 10 bases in between. As DNA, the CDR3 is TGTGCCAGCAGCCAAGGGACCCACTTCCAAGAGACCCAGTACTTC. Translated: CASSQGTHFQETQYF. The full variable domain, in which reference TRBV14 and TRBJ2-5 provide the parts outside the CDR3, is EAGVTQFPSHSVIEKGQTVTLRCDPISGHDNLYWYRRVMGKEIKFLLHFVKESKQDESGMPNNRFLAERTGGTYSTLKVQPAELEDSGVYFCASSQGTHFQETQYFGPGTRLLVL.

The CDR3 region has the DNA TGTGCCAGCAGTTACAGGGACAGAAGTTATTTT. It specifies CASSYRDRSYF. V is TRBV6-6 and J is TRBJ2-3, with TRBD1 matching 7 bases. The CDR3 spans 11 residues. The junction had 5 bases not matched to a gene; V was cut back by 2 bases and J by 15 bases. Germline V gene lookup returns CDR1 MNHNY and CDR2 SVGAGI (reference sequence).

This chain uses TRBV4-1 with TRBJ1-5; D is uncertain. The germline V gene encodes CDR1 MGHRA and CDR2 YSYEKL. This CDR3 has 18 amino acids. Trimming shortened V by 1 base and J by 1 base, and 17 bases separated the two germline ends. Written as DNA, the CDR3 is TGCGCCAGCAGCCAAGTGTTTTCCGGGGAAGAAAGCAATCAGCCCCAGCATTTT. It is translated as CASSQVFSGEESNQPQHF.

The genes are TRBV21-1 and TRBJ2-1. TRBV21-1 is classified as a pseudogene. The CDR3 has 17 amino acids. The CDR3 coding sequence is TGTGCCAGCAGCAAAGCGCTAAGGTCAGGGGGGGATAATGAGCAGTTCTTC. Encoded protein: CASSKALRSGGDNEQFF.

V gene TRBV15 combines with J gene TRBJ2-7; 9 bases line up with TRBD1. Germline-derived CDR1 and CDR2 are LNHNV and YYDKDF (reference sequence). This CDR3 is 13 amino acids long. The trim removed 4 bases at V and 4 bases at J, leaving 2 bases unmatched. The CDR3 here is CATSTGTGYEQYF. The CDR3 DNA reads as TGTGCCACCAGCACCGGGACAGGGTACGAGCAGTACTTC. The full variable domain, with the rest looked up from reference TRBV15 and TRBJ2-7, is DAMVIQNPRYQVTQFGKPVTLSCSQTLNHNVMYWYQQKSSQAPKLLFHYYDKDFNNEADTPDNFQSRRPNTSFCFLDIRSPGLGDTAMYLCATSTGTGYEQYFGPGTRLTVT.

This chain links TRBV6-5 with TRBJ2-1, with D possibly TRBD2 on 5 matching bases. The CDR3 runs to 11 residues. V lost 0 bases and J 15 bases, leaving 9 bases between the germline ends. From germline, CDR1 is MNHEY and CDR2 SVGAGI. CDR3 sequence: CASSYSGMWFF. The CDR3, as DNA: TGTGCCAGCAGTTACTCCGGGATGTGGTTCTTC.

The chain has TRBV5-1 and TRBJ1-2; 7 nucleotides match TRBD1. The CDR3 contains 13 residues. J was trimmed by 6 bases and V by 2 bases; bases with no gene match: 4. Germline V gives CDR1 SGHRS, CDR2 YFSETQ. In DNA, the CDR3 is TGCGCCAGCAGCTTTCAAGACAGGGATGGCTACACCTTC. As protein: CASSFQDRDGYTF.

The J gene is TRBJ2-5, the V gene TRBV25-1; 10 bases are shared with TRBD1. This CDR3 spans 15 amino acids. Germline CDR1 reads MGHDK; CDR2 reads SYGVNS. V lost 6 bases, J lost 5 bases, and 9 bases stayed unmatched. Here the CDR3 DNA reads TGTGCCAGCAGCGAGACAGGGGGCCCCTCGGAGACCCAGTACTTC. Translation gives CASSETGGPSETQYF.

This rearrangement joins TRBV5-1 to TRBJ2-3; 7 nucleotides agree with TRBD2. There are 16 residues in the CDR3. V dropped 4 bases and J dropped 1; count of bases not matched to a gene: 9. CDR1 is SGHRS and CDR2 is YFSETQ in the germline V gene. The CDR3 DNA follows: TGCGCCAGCAGCCCCCCGGTGGGGGGGGGCACAGATACGCAGTATTTT. Translated: CASSPPVGGGTDTQYF.

The chain employs TRBV29-1 and TRBJ2-1; the match to TRBD2 covers 11 bases. Germline V gene data show CDR1 as SQVTM and CDR2 as ANQGSEA. This CDR3 contains 14 residues. Trimming took 5 bases from V and 8 from J; bases not matched to a gene: 8. This CDR3 reads CSVLLAGAVDEQFF. For the CDR3, the DNA is TGCAGCGTTTTACTAGCGGGAGCAGTCGATGAGCAGTTCTTC.

The chain couples TRBV7-9 to TRBJ1-3, with a possible D match to TRBD1 (6 bases). The V gene lost 4 bases and the J gene lost 0 bases, with 7 bases spanning the gap. CDR1 is SEHNR, CDR2 FQNEAQ, per germline (reference sequence). CDR3 length: 14 residues. The chain's CDR3 is CASSWGASGNTIYF. The DNA for the CDR3 is TGTGCCAGCAGCTGGGGGGCCTCTGGAAACACCATATATTTT.

This clone has a single count. Other DNA sequences in this sample translate to the same CDR3. This sequence joins TRBV28 and TRBJ1-2; D not certain. The CDR3 totals 12 residues. Germline values: CDR1 MDHEN, CDR2 SYDVKM. V lost 1 base to trimming and J lost 5 bases, with 5 bases between them. CDR3 in DNA: TGTGCCAGCAGTTTATCTGGGTATGGCTACACCTTC. Its protein is CASSLSGYGYTF.

The chain is built from TRBV15 and TRBJ1-5; D not certain. There are 13 residues in the CDR3. Looked up from germline, CDR1 is LNHNV and CDR2 is YYDKDF (reference sequence). V gave up 2 bases and J gave up 5 bases, with 7 bases separating them. Here the CDR3 reads CATSRHTDQPQHF. CDR3 sequence (DNA): TGTGCCACCAGCAGACATACAGATCAGCCCCAGCATTTT.

V gene TRBV29-1 combines with J gene TRBJ2-5; D is ambiguous. The CDR3 spans 10 residues. V was shortened by 4 bases and J by 1 base, with 1 base between the two germline ends. Germline V lookup: CDR1 SQVTM, CDR2 ANQGSEA. The CDR3 here is CSVAQETQYF. The CDR3 nucleotides read TGCAGCGTTGCCCAAGAGACCCAGTACTTC.

This clone was seen once. The chain is built from TRBV6-1 and TRBJ2-7; 8 bases align to TRBD2. The CDR3 runs to 15 residues. Trimming cost V 5 bases and J 3 bases; bases outside gene matches: 9. CDR1 and CDR2 from the germline V gene are MNHNS and SASEGT. The CDR3 protein is CASSRSGGPLYEQYF. The CDR3 DNA reads TGTGCCAGCAGTAGAAGCGGGGGCCCACTCTACGAGCAGTACTTC.

The chain uses TRBV6-1 and TRBJ2-3; tentatively, D is TRBD1 (5 bases). This CDR3 region has 16 residues. CDR1 and CDR2 from the germline V gene are MNHNS and SASEGT. Trimming stripped 1 base from V and 5 bases from J, with 16 bases between. CDR3 region: CASSEGRGRAVDTQYF. DNA of the CDR3: TGTGCCAGCAGTGAAGGAAGGGGCAGGGCGGTAGATACGCAGTATTTT.

The V gene is TRBV2, the J gene TRBJ2-5; D not resolved. The CDR3 sequence is 14 residues long. V dropped 1 base and J dropped 2 bases, with 8 bases sitting between them. Germline-derived CDR1 and CDR2 are SNHLY and FYNNEI. For the CDR3, the DNA is TGTGCCAGCAGTGAAGGATCCAGACAAGAGACCCAGTACTTC. It codes for CASSEGSRQETQYF.

V gene TRBV2 combines with J gene TRBJ1-5; D call uncertain. The CDR3 contains 15 residues. V was clipped by 5 bases and J by 6 bases, with 17 bases between them. Germline-derived CDR1 and CDR2 are SNHLY and FYNNEI. The CDR3 loop is CASSSQDGRSQPQHF. The CDR3 region has the DNA TGTGCCAGCAGTTCTCAGGACGGTCGTAGTCAGCCCCAGCATTTT.

Comments on this clone: At one boundary the junction diverges from the germline segment, which might be a read error. The rearrangement uses TRBV6-5 and TRBJ2-1; 9 bases agree with TRBD1. Germline V lookup: CDR1 MNHEY, CDR2 SVGAGI. CDR3 size: 12 residues. The CDR3 DNA reads as TGTGCCAGCAGCTCCGCCGGGACAGGGTTCCTCTTC. It encodes CASSSAGTGFLF.

The chain carries TRBV7-2 and TRBJ2-7, with TRBD2 identical over 10 bases. CDR3 length: 13 residues. Germline lookup yields CDR1 SGHTA and CDR2 FQGNSA. V gave up 6 bases and J gave up 3 bases; unmatched junction bases: 2. The chain's CDR3 is CASRGLAHYEQYF. The CDR3 DNA follows: TGTGCCAGCAGGGGACTAGCGCACTACGAGCAGTACTTC.

This sequence joins TRBV4-3 and TRBJ2-7; D possibly corresponds to TRBD1 (6 bases). Germline V lookup: CDR1 LGHNA, CDR2 YSLEER. This CDR3 comprises 14 residues. V lost 0 bases to trimming and J lost 2 bases, with 8 bases between them. The DNA of the CDR3 is TGCGCCAGCAGCCAAGAACAGGGTCCCTACGAGCAGTACTTC. It is translated as CASSQEQGPYEQYF.

The rearrangement uses TRBV5-1 and TRBJ2-1; 10 positions match TRBD2. The CDR3 is 15 amino acids. Germline CDR1 SGHRS, CDR2 YFSETQ. Trimming at V came to 3 bases and at J to 4 bases, leaving 4 bases not matched to a gene. CDR3 sequence (DNA): TGCGCCAGCAGCTCGGGACTAGCGAGGTACAATGAGCAGTTCTTC. It translates to CASSSGLARYNEQFF.

The genes are TRBV19 and TRBJ2-2, with D perhaps given as TRBD1 or TRBD2 (5 bases each). The CDR3 sequence is 15 residues long. Germline values: CDR1 LNHDA, CDR2 SQIVND (reference sequence). V lost 7 bases and J lost 1, with 13 bases in between. In DNA form, the CDR3 reads TGTGCCAGTACACTCGGGGCAGTGAACACCGGGGAGCTGTTTTTT. Protein product: CASTLGAVNTGELFF.

This rearrangement joins TRBV14 to TRBJ2-3; TRBD2 aligns across 10 bases. The germline V gene encodes CDR1 SGHDN and CDR2 FVKESK. The CDR3 runs to 14 residues. The junction had 2 bases not matched to a gene; V was cut back by 6 bases and J by 2 bases. CDR3 amino acids: CASRLAGSTDTQYF. CDR3 in DNA: TGTGCCAGCAGACTAGCGGGATCCACAGATACGCAGTATTTT.

The chain joins TRBV6-1 to TRBJ2-1, with TRBD1 matching over 8 bases. V lost 2 bases, J lost 1 base, and 1 base stayed unmatched. In germline, CDR1 is MNHNS, CDR2 SASEGT. The CDR3 has 15 amino acids. CDR3 sequence reads: CASSEQGASYNEQFF. In nucleotides, the CDR3 is TGTGCCAGCAGTGAACAGGGGGCTTCCTACAATGAGCAGTTCTTC.

The V and J genes are TRBV30 and TRBJ2-7; D is undetermined. V was clipped by 0 bases and J by 6 bases, with 0 bases between them. Germline V gene lookup returns CDR1 GTSNPN and CDR2 SVGIG (reference sequence). The length of the CDR3 is 9 residues. Written as DNA, the CDR3 is TGTGCCTGGAGTGTCGAGCAGTACTTC. It yields the protein CAWSVEQYF.

The rearrangement uses TRBV19 and TRBJ2-3; possibly TRBD2 for D (6 bases). Looked up from germline, CDR1 is LNHDA and CDR2 is SQIVND (reference sequence). This CDR3 region has 17 residues. The V end was cut by 1 base, the J end by 2 bases, with 16 bases between. The CDR3 loop is CASSIAKGLLNTDTQYF. The DNA of the CDR3 is TGTGCCAGTAGTATAGCAAAGGGACTGCTAAACACAGATACGCAGTATTTT.